These 20 T cell receptor beta chains originate from one sample sequenced in a study of prognosis after radiotherapy for stage I lung cancer. CDR3 of TCR beta was amplified from genomic DNA via a two-round multiplex PCR. Amplification during the initial PCR round employed primers specific to each TRBV and TRBJ gene. TCRdb called the multiplex PCR reads again in MiXCR, with one record for every CDR3 protein. The sample consists of approximately 35,000 distinct CDR3 sequences, around a third of them appearing once. The sample consisted of PBMCs, taken before or after stereotactic body radiation therapy (not recorded which). Source of these receptors: a donor aged 50 or older with non-small cell lung cancer.

The chain uses TRBV6-5 and TRBJ1-2; D is uncertain. V lost 0 bases and J 7 bases, leaving 12 bases between the germline ends. The CDR3 loop spans 14 amino acids. The germline V gene has CDR1 MNHEY and CDR2 SVGAGI. The CDR3 protein is CASSYSVHVAGYTF. The DNA of the CDR3 is TGTGCCAGCAGTTACTCGGTGCATGTGGCTGGCTACACCTTC.

This clonotype has a count of ten or more. CDR3 bases: TGCAGTGCCCCGATAGGATATTTACAAGGGCAGTTCTTC. Translating it yields CSAPIGYLQGQFF. The gene calls are TRBV20-1 and TRBJ2-1; D remains ambiguous. CDR3 length equals 13 residues. Germline V gene data show CDR1 as DFQATT and CDR2 as SNEGSKA (reference sequence). Trimming shortened V by 6 bases and J by 12 bases, and 21 bases separated the two germline ends.

Many counts were recorded for this clonotype. The chain recombines TRBV19 with TRBJ1-5, with a weak D call TRBD1 (6 bases). The germline V and J ends were trimmed by 4 bases and 7 bases, with 11 bases remaining between them. Germline V gene data show CDR1 as LNHDA and CDR2 as SQIVND (reference sequence). There are 13 residues in the CDR3. The CDR3: CASSTQGRQPQHF. DNA of the CDR3: TGTGCCAGTAGTACACAGGGCAGGCAGCCCCAGCATTTT.

As to this clonotype: Mismatch with germline at one junction end may stem from a read error. V is TRBV27 and J is TRBJ2-7, with D possibly being TRBD1 (6 bases). CDR1 MNHEY and CDR2 SMNVEV come from the germline V gene (reference sequence). The CDR3 has 12 amino acids. DNA for the CDR3: TGTGCTAGCATATCCAGGGGCCGCGAGCAGTACTTC. This codes for CASISRGREQYF.

This clonotype was seen repeatedly, ten times or more. This sequence joins TRBV7-2 and TRBJ2-5; tentatively, D is TRBD2 (5 bases). Germline-derived CDR1 and CDR2 are SGHTA and FQGNSA. This CDR3 has 13 amino acids. V was shortened by 5 bases and J by 2 bases, with 9 bases between the two germline ends. CDR3 in DNA: TGTGCCAGCAGCCGGGAAAGACAAGAGACCCAGTACTTC. It translates to CASSRERQETQYF.

There are many counts of this clonotype. The CDR3 sequence: CASSQDLYKGNTIYF. CDR3 nucleotides: TGTGCCAGCAGCCAAGATCTTTATAAGGGAAACACCATATATTTT. The rearrangement joins TRBV3-1 to TRBJ1-3; D ambiguous. The CDR3 is made up of 15 amino acids. Germline V lookup: CDR1 LGHDT, CDR2 YNNKEL (reference sequence). Deletions cut 0 bases from V and 4 bases from J, with 10 bases between.

This clonotype appeared many times. This sequence joins TRBV7-8 and TRBJ2-5; 15 nucleotides align to TRBD2. Germline CDR1 reads SGHVS; CDR2 reads FQNEAQ. The J segment lost 0 bases and the V segment lost 0 bases, leaving 14 bases of the junction unmatched. The CDR3 length is 22 residues. DNA for the CDR3: TGTGCCAGCAGCTTAGCAGGGGTCGGGGGACTAGCGGGGGGTTCGTACCAAGAGACCCAGTACTTC. This codes for CASSLAGVGGLAGGSYQETQYF. Variable domain in full (rest from reference TRBV7-8 and TRBJ2-5): GAGVSQSPRYKVAKRGQDVALRCDPISGHVSLFWYQQALGQGPEFLTYFQNEAQLDKSGLPSDRFFAERPEGSVSTLKIQRTQQEDSAVYLCASSLAGVGGLAGGSYQETQYFGPGTRLLVL.

This clonotype was picked up one time. This CDR3 reads CASSSGLAAYEQYF. The CDR3 nucleotides read TGTGCCAGCAGTTCAGGACTAGCGGCCTACGAGCAGTACTTC. The chain couples TRBV28 to TRBJ2-7, with 10 bases matching TRBD2. CDR1 and CDR2 (germline): MDHEN, SYDVKM. V lost 4 bases to trimming and J lost 2 bases; unmatched junction nucleotides: 2. CDR3 length: 14 residues.

This clonotype was observed at least ten times. The chain is built from TRBV3-1 and TRBJ2-6, with 7 bases lining up with TRBD1. Trimming cost V 5 bases and J 1 base; bases outside gene matches: 2. This CDR3 has 15 residues. Germline-derived CDR1 and CDR2 are LGHDT and YNNKEL (reference sequence). CDR3 amino acids: CASSKQGSGANVLTF. CDR3 in DNA: TGTGCCAGCAGCAAACAGGGGTCTGGGGCCAACGTCCTGACTTTC.

Note on this clonotype: With only one base between it and a far larger clone, this is likely a read error. DNA for the CDR3: TGTGCCAGCAGTCTGACAGAGATTTATGGCTACACCTTC. Protein sequence: CASSLTEIYGYTF. The chain couples TRBV6-2 or TRBV6-3 to TRBJ1-2; perhaps TRBD1 as D (5 bases). With 5 bases removed from V and 5 bases from J, the gap between germline ends came to 12 bases. This CDR3 has 13 amino acids. The germline CDR1 and CDR2 sequences are MNHEY and SVGEGT.

This clonotype was picked up many times. The V gene is TRBV20-1, the J gene TRBJ2-2; tentative D call: TRBD2 (5 bases). Looked up from germline, CDR1 is DFQATT and CDR2 is SNEGSKA (reference sequence). The length of the CDR3 is 15 residues. Trimming stripped 0 bases from V and 6 bases from J, with 14 bases between. CDR3 nucleotides: TGCAGTGCTAGAGATCGGCAGTTCGGGGCCGGGGAGCTGTTTTTT. This codes for CSARDRQFGAGELFF.

The chain links TRBV12-3 or TRBV12-4 to TRBJ1-2; D is unclear. V dropped 6 bases and J dropped 10 bases, with 12 bases sitting between them. The CDR3 spans 11 residues. The CDR3 DNA is TGTGCCAGCAGCCCCAACTATTTCTACACCTTC. It codes for CASSPNYFYTF.

This clonotype occurred many times. J is TRBJ2-7 and V is TRBV5-1; D remains unclear. Germline V gene lookup returns CDR1 SGHRS and CDR2 YFSETQ. The CDR3 is 15 amino acids. V lost 1 base to trimming and J lost 3 bases, with 14 bases between them. The CDR3, as DNA: TGCGCCAGCAGCTTGTCGATGACCGCTATCTACGAGCAGTACTTC. Encoded protein: CASSLSMTAIYEQYF.

The CDR3 sequence: CASSFPRGGQREKETQYF. For the CDR3, the DNA is TGTGCCAGCAGCTTTCCTAGGGGTGGGCAGCGTGAGAAAGAGACCCAGTACTTC. The chain couples TRBV5-5 to TRBJ2-5, with D possibly matching TRBD1 (5 bases). Germline V gene lookup returns CDR1 SGHKS and CDR2 YYEKEE (reference sequence). Trimming removed 2 bases from V and 3 bases from J, with 23 bases in between. This CDR3 is built from 18 residues.

There are many counts of this clonotype. The genes are TRBV3-1 and TRBJ1-2; D not certain. CDR1 and CDR2 from the germline V gene are LGHDT and YNNKEL (reference sequence). The V and J ends lost 1 base and 7 bases respectively, with 10 bases between them. CDR3 length: 13 amino acids. The CDR3: CASSQVEWGGYTF. CDR3 sequence (DNA): TGTGCCAGCAGCCAAGTAGAATGGGGTGGCTACACCTTC.

V gene TRBV6-4 combines with J gene TRBJ2-1; 9 bases align to TRBD2. The CDR3 is made up of 13 amino acids. V dropped 5 bases and J dropped 5; count of bases not matched to a gene: 1. Looked up from germline, CDR1 is MRHNA and CDR2 is SNTAGT. This CDR3 is CASSWTSDNEQFF. DNA of the CDR3: TGTGCCAGCAGTTGGACTAGCGACAATGAGCAGTTCTTC.

In its sample, this clonotype was seen many times. This chain uses TRBV2 with TRBJ1-4; D unclear. Germline V CDR1 and CDR2: SNHLY, FYNNEI. V dropped 5 bases and J dropped 3 bases, with 10 bases sitting between them. The CDR3 is 14 residues long. CDR3 protein: CASSQGGSNEKLFF. The CDR3 DNA is TGTGCCAGCAGTCAAGGCGGTTCTAATGAAAAACTGTTTTTT. The variable domain in full, completed from reference TRBV2 and TRBJ1-4, reads EPEVTQTPSHQVTQMGQEVILRCVPISNHLYFYWYRQILGQKVEFLVSFYNNEISEKSEIFDDQFSVERPDGSNFTLKIRSTKLEDSAMYFCASSQGGSNEKLFFGSGTQLSVL.

This rearrangement joins TRBV28 to TRBJ2-2; a weak D match, TRBD1 (5 bases). V lost 6 bases, J lost 1 base, and 12 bases lay in between. Germline V CDR1 and CDR2: MDHEN, SYDVKM. The CDR3 runs to 15 residues. Here the CDR3 DNA reads TGTGCCAGCAGACCGAGGACATTGAACACCGGGGAGCTGTTTTTT. It encodes CASRPRTLNTGELFF.

This clonotype has ten or more counts. The chain uses TRBV20-1 and TRBJ2-7; perhaps TRBD1 as D (6 bases). The germline gives CDR1 DFQATT, CDR2 SNEGSKA (reference sequence). This CDR3 contains 14 residues. V dropped 1 base and J dropped 5 bases, with 15 bases sitting between them. In nucleotides, the CDR3 is TGCAGTGCTAGAGGGGACCGGGACACCCACGAGCAGTACTTC. Its protein is CSARGDRDTHEQYF.

The sample holds many counts of this clonotype. The genes are TRBV6-9 and TRBJ2-1; 13 bases map to TRBD2. The CDR3 loop spans 18 amino acids. The ends lost 4 bases at V and 6 bases at J; junction bases unmatched: 12. CDR1 and CDR2 (germline): MNHGY, SVAAGI. The CDR3 bases are TGTGCCAGCAGTTGGACCACTAGCGGGGGGGCTGGTGTCAATGAGCAGTTCTTC. This translates into CASSWTTSGGAGVNEQFF.